This T cell receptor beta chain was identified in a study of OX40 agonist ivuxolimab in advanced cancers. Notes on the study in general: The mean number of expanded clones was higher in CD8+ T cells than in CD4+. Undetermined was the antigen specificity of the expanded peripheral T cells.

This clone was detected only once. Its cognate antigen is unknown. The study sampled blood at baseline, cycle 4 day 1, and cycle 7 day 1. Trimming shortened V by 4 bases and J by 0 bases, and 14 bases separated the two germline ends. This CDR3 comprises 16 residues. Per germline, CDR1 SGHRS and CDR2 YFSETQ. Libraries were prepared by immunoSEQ multiplex PCR; TCRdb keeps only in-frame clonotypes and omits some of them. The data contain about 78,000 clones, around nine tenths of them seen just once; the ten biggest clones take up approximately 2.9%. The specimen comprised CD4+ or CD8+ T cells sorted from blood, sampled in a trial of the OX40 agonist ivuxolimab. The receptor's source is an adult with an advanced solid tumor such as melanoma, head and neck, liver or kidney cancer. This chain joins TRBV5-1 and TRBJ2-4; D remains ambiguous. The CDR3 loop reads CASSPVNLLAKNIQYF. The CDR3 DNA reads as TGCGCCAGCAGCCCGGTGAATCTTCTAGCCAAAAACATTCAGTACTTC.